This T cell receptor beta chain was captured in a study of T cell repertoires in cytomegalovirus infection. About this clonotype itself: Antigen specificity is unknown.

MiXCR was run by TCRdb on the reads, yielding one entry per CDR3 protein. Of 200,000 to 250,000 distinct CDR3 sequences listed, around 35% are singletons. V was pared by 1 base and J by 1 base, with 9 bases of the junction left unmatched. From germline, CDR1 is SGHRS and CDR2 YFSETQ. The CDR3 spans 17 residues. Material: CD8+ T cells from cultured PBMCs, obtained from culture after CMV antigen stimulation. This sequence originates from a human donor in good health (CMV status not recorded). Some clones in this sample may be carry-over from other donors' samples. The rearrangement uses TRBV5-1 and TRBJ2-5; 8 bases align to TRBD2. CDR3 nucleotide sequence: TGCGCCAGCAGCTTGAAAGCGGGGGACCTCCTCCAAGAGACCCAGTACTTC. This sequence encodes CASSLKAGDLLQETQYF.